Following are 22 T cell receptor beta chains from one sample sequenced in a study of T cells after yellow fever vaccination. TCRdb reanalysed the 5' RACE reads using MiXCR and keeps one entry per CDR3 protein. The profile shows 300,000 to 400,000 distinct CDR3 sequences, about 8.3% of them singletons. Sequences were derived from PBMCs, sampled roughly 45 days after the first yellow fever vaccination. The origin of the receptors is a man aged 18 to 29 who received the YFV17D yellow fever vaccine.

This clonotype was observed a handful of times. The chain employs TRBV5-4 and TRBJ2-3; 13 bases are a match to TRBD2. Trimming cost V 4 bases and J 5 bases; bases outside gene matches: 7. This CDR3 region has 16 residues. Germline lookup yields CDR1 SGHNT and CDR2 YYREEE (reference sequence). CDR3 residues: CASSHRTSGGGDTQYF. The CDR3 DNA reads as TGTGCCAGCAGCCACAGGACTAGCGGGGGTGGAGATACGCAGTATTTT.

This clonotype was seen only a few times. J is TRBJ2-2 and V is TRBV9; 8 bases fit TRBD2. Germline loops: CDR1 SGDLS, CDR2 YYNGEE. Losses at the gene ends were 4 bases for V and 3 bases for J; bases not matched to a gene: 8. The CDR3 runs 16 residues. CDR3: CASSPKRGSDTGELFF. The CDR3 DNA is TGTGCCAGCAGCCCCAAGCGGGGGTCGGACACCGGGGAGCTGTTTTTT. Based on the CDR3 plus reference TRBV9 and TRBJ2-2, the full variable domain is DSGVTQTPKHLITATGQRVTLRCSPRSGDLSVYWYQQSLDQGLQFLIQYYNGEERAKGNILERFSAQQFPDLHSELNLSSLELGDSALYFCASSPKRGSDTGELFFGEGSRLTVL.

This clonotype was detected only a few times. The V call is TRBV7-3, the J call TRBJ2-6; D remains unclear. Germline V gene lookup returns CDR1 SGHTA and CDR2 FQGTGA. The CDR3 is made up of 15 amino acids. Trimming took off 2 bases at V and 0 bases at J, with 5 bases between the two ends. The CDR3, as DNA: TGTGCCAGCAGCTTACGGCACTCTGGGGCCAACGTCCTGACTTTC. Translated: CASSLRHSGANVLTF.

The chain joins TRBV5-1 to TRBJ2-1, with 11 nucleotides matching TRBD2. The J segment lost 8 bases and the V segment lost 4 bases, leaving 5 bases of the junction unmatched. Germline-derived CDR1 and CDR2 are SGHRS and YFSETQ. This CDR3 is 14 amino acids long. CDR3: CASSPLTSGDEQFF. CDR3 in DNA: TGCGCCAGCAGCCCCTTGACTAGCGGGGATGAGCAGTTCTTC. The full variable domain, in which reference TRBV5-1 and TRBJ2-1 provide the parts outside the CDR3, is KAGVTQTPRYLIKTRGQQVTLSCSPISGHRSVSWYQQTPGQGLQFLFEYFSETQRNKGNFPGRFSGRQFSNSRSEMNVSTLELGDSALYLCASSPLTSGDEQFFGPGTRLTVL.

This chain uses TRBV5-5 with TRBJ1-2, with 10 bases fitting TRBD1. The CDR3 runs to 13 residues. The germline gives CDR1 SGHKS, CDR2 YYEKEE (reference sequence). Unmatched junction bases numbered 4, after V lost 5 bases and J lost 6 bases. Here the CDR3 DNA reads TGTGCCAGCAGTTGGGGGACAGGGGATGGCTACACCTTC. Its translation is CASSWGTGDGYTF.

This clonotype has only a few counts. The chain combines TRBV10-3 with TRBJ2-2; the match to TRBD1 covers 12 bases. This CDR3 contains 17 residues. CDR1 ENHRY and CDR2 SYGVKD come from the germline V gene. V shed 2 bases and J 7 bases; nucleotides not matched to a gene: 8. In DNA, the CDR3 is TGTGCCATCAGTGAGCCTGCCGGGACAGGGGGCGTCGGGGAGCTGTTTTTT. Translated: CAISEPAGTGGVGELFF.

The chain is built from TRBV9 and TRBJ2-1; D unclear. The germline V and J ends were trimmed by 1 base and 1 base, with 9 bases remaining between them. In germline, CDR1 is SGDLS, CDR2 YYNGEE. This CDR3 comprises 15 residues. This CDR3 reads CASSVNGQSYNEQFF. CDR3 nucleotides: TGTGCCAGCAGCGTAAATGGTCAATCCTACAATGAGCAGTTCTTC.

In this sample, this clonotype turned up a few times. CDR3 sequence (DNA): TGTGCCAGCAGTTTAGAACAGGGGAACACCGGGGAGCTGTTTTTT. Translated, it gives CASSLEQGNTGELFF. The gene calls are TRBV12-3 or TRBV12-4 and TRBJ2-2; a weak D match, TRBD1 (6 bases). CDR3 length: 15 amino acids. Trimming pared 1 base from V and 1 base from J, leaving 7 bases between.

This clonotype was counted many times. The rearrangement links TRBV5-1 to TRBJ1-4; maybe TRBD1 (5 bases). The germline V gene encodes CDR1 SGHRS and CDR2 YFSETQ. The CDR3 has 15 amino acids. V gave up 4 bases and J gave up 1 base, with 11 bases separating them. Written as DNA, the CDR3 is TGCGCCAGCAGCCGGGGGGAAATAACTAATGAAAAACTGTTTTTT. As protein: CASSRGEITNEKLFF.

This clonotype was seen repeatedly, ten times or more. The chain joins TRBV7-2 to TRBJ2-3; the D is unclear. Germline assignment: CDR1 SGHTA and CDR2 FQGNSA. The V and J ends lost 7 bases and 0 bases respectively, with 14 bases between them. The CDR3 sequence is 15 residues long. The CDR3 spells CASNHVGWSTDTQYF. In DNA form, the CDR3 reads TGTGCCAGCAATCATGTCGGGTGGAGCACAGATACGCAGTATTTT.

The table lists this clonotype with a few counts. The chain links TRBV7-9 to TRBJ2-3; the match to TRBD1 covers 7 bases. CDR1 and CDR2 from the germline V gene are SEHNR and FQNEAQ (reference sequence). The CDR3 is made up of 15 amino acids. V shed 3 bases, J shed 2 bases, and the junction held 5 bases outside the gene matches. CDR3 residues: CASSLTGLVTDTQYF. CDR3 in DNA: TGTGCCAGCAGCTTGACAGGGTTGGTCACAGATACGCAGTATTTT.

This clonotype showed up just a few times. The chain recombines TRBV24-1 with TRBJ2-7; D could derive from TRBD1 or TRBD2 (5 bases each). Between the trimmed V and J ends, which lost 4 bases and 3 bases, there was a span of 24 bases. The CDR3 covers 18 residues. Germline lookup yields CDR1 KGHDR and CDR2 SFDVKD. CDR3 in DNA: TGTGCCACCAGTGAGGTCCGGGACGAAGCGGCTAAATTCTACGAGCAGTACTTC. Amino acids: CATSEVRDEAAKFYEQYF.

This clonotype appeared a few times. The genes are TRBV20-1 and TRBJ2-3, with D perhaps TRBD1 or TRBD2 (5 bases each). This CDR3 has 15 residues. Germline CDR1 and CDR2: DFQATT and SNEGSKA (reference sequence). Trimming pared 1 base from V and 0 bases from J, leaving 11 bases between. The CDR3 bases are TGCAGTGCTAGAGTCTCGGGGCGTAGCACAGATACGCAGTATTTT. Amino acid sequence: CSARVSGRSTDTQYF.

The V gene is TRBV30, the J gene TRBJ1-2; 11 positions agree with TRBD1. J lost 7 bases, V lost 8 bases, and 12 bases had no gene match. From germline, CDR1 is GTSNPN and CDR2 SVGIG (reference sequence). There are 14 residues in the CDR3. In DNA, the CDR3 is TGTGCCCGTACCGGGACAGGGGGTGATGGTGGCTACACCTTC. This codes for CARTGTGGDGGYTF.

The rearrangement links TRBV19 to TRBJ2-1; no reliable D call. This CDR3 spans 15 amino acids. V dropped 3 bases and J dropped 0 bases, with 9 bases sitting between them. Germline CDR1 LNHDA, CDR2 SQIVND (reference sequence). Here the CDR3 DNA reads TGTGCCAGTAGTATCTTGGGTGACTCCTACAATGAGCAGTTCTTC. Translation: CASSILGDSYNEQFF.

V is TRBV20-1 and J is TRBJ2-3, with D perhaps TRBD1 (7 bases). The CDR3 is 14 amino acids. V dropped 6 bases and J dropped 1 base, with 14 bases sitting between them. From germline, CDR1 is DFQATT and CDR2 SNEGSKA (reference sequence). The CDR3 coding sequence is TGCAGTGCCACCAGGGGGGCCGGCACAGATACGCAGTATTTT. It encodes CSATRGAGTDTQYF.

This clonotype was picked up a small number of times. The chain couples TRBV10-3 to TRBJ2-7; possibly TRBD2 for D (5 bases). V was trimmed by 2 bases and J by 2 bases, leaving 19 bases between them. The CDR3 contains 17 residues. Germline V CDR1 and CDR2: ENHRY, SYGVKD. The CDR3 DNA reads as TGTGCCATCAGTGAGGGGAAGTCCCACGGGGTCCCCTACGAGCAGTACGTC. This gives the protein CAISEGKSHGVPYEQYV.

This clonotype was seen at least ten times. This chain connects TRBV6-2 or TRBV6-3 to TRBJ2-5; no firm D call. Germline V CDR1 and CDR2: MNHEY, SVGEGT. This CDR3 has 14 amino acids. V was pared by 0 bases and J by 6 bases, with 11 bases between. The DNA for the CDR3 is TGTGCCAGCAGTTACTCCCGAAGCGCCCAGACCCAGTACTTC. Translation gives CASSYSRSAQTQYF.

This clonotype was observed a few times. The V and J genes are TRBV14 and TRBJ2-5; 12 bases are shared with TRBD2. Germline lookup yields CDR1 SGHDN and CDR2 FVKESK. CDR3 size: 17 residues. The junction had 11 bases not matched to a gene; V was cut back by 4 bases and J by 5 bases. CDR3 loop: CASSPWTSGDWEETQYF. The CDR3 DNA reads TGTGCCAGCAGCCCCTGGACTAGCGGGGACTGGGAGGAGACCCAGTACTTC.

This clonotype was seen repeatedly, ten times or more. This chain links TRBV5-1 with TRBJ1-1, with a possible D match to TRBD1 (6 bases). Trimming shortened V by 4 bases and J by 4 bases, and 14 bases separated the two germline ends. The length of the CDR3 is 14 residues. CDR1 is SGHRS and CDR2 is YFSETQ in the germline V gene. CDR3 amino acids: CASSLGHPGTEAFF. In DNA, the CDR3 is TGCGCCAGCAGCCTGGGACACCCCGGCACTGAAGCTTTCTTT.

The chain is built from TRBV19 and TRBJ1-5; weak D call: TRBD1 (5 bases). CDR3 length equals 16 residues. The germline V gene has CDR1 LNHDA and CDR2 SQIVND (reference sequence). V dropped 3 bases and J dropped 3 bases, with 15 bases sitting between them. The CDR3 sequence: CASSITAGGTNQPQHF. The DNA of the CDR3 is TGTGCCAGTAGTATTACGGCCGGGGGAACCAATCAGCCCCAGCATTTT.

V usage is TRBV5-1 and J usage is TRBJ1-1; TRBD1 agrees at 7 bases. The CDR3 loop spans 15 amino acids. CDR1 is SGHRS, CDR2 YFSETQ, per germline. V was clipped by 0 bases and J by 1 base; unmatched bases: 3. Written as DNA, the CDR3 is TGCGCCAGCAGCTTGGATCCAGGGGGGAACACTGAAGCTTTCTTT. Its protein product is CASSLDPGGNTEAFF.